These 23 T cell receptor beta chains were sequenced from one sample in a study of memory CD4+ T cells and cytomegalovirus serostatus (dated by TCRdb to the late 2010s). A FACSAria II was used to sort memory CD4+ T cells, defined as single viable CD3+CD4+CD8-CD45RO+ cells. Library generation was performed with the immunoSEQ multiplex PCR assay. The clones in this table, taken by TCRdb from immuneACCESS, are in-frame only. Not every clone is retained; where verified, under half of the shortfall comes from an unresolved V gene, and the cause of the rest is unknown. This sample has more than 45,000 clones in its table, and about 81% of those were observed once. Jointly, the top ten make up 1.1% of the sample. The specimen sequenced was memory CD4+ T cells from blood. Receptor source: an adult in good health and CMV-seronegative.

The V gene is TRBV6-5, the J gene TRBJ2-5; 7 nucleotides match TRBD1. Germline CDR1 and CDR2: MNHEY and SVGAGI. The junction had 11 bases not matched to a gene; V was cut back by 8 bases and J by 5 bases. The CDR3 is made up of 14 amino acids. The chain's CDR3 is CASGERGRWETQYF. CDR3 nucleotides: TGTGCCAGCGGCGAAAGGGGGCGGTGGGAGACCCAGTACTTC.

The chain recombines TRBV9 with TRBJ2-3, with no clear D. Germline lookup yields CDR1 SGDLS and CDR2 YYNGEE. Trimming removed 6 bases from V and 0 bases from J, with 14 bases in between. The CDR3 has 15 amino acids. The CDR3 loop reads CASTHTQHSTDTQYF. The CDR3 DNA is TGTGCCAGCACCCACACGCAACATAGCACAGATACGCAGTATTTT.

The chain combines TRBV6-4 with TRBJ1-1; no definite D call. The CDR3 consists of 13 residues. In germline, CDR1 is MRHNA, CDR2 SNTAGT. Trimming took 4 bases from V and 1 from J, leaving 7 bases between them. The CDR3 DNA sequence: TGTGCCAGCAGTGCCAACAGGAACACTGAAGCTTTCTTT. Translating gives CASSANRNTEAFF.

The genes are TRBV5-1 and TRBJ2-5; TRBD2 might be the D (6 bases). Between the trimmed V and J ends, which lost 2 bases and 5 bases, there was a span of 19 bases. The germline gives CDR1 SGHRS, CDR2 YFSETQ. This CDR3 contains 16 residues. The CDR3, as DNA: TGCGCCAGCAGCTTATCCGGGGGTACCGTGGGGGAGACCCAGTACTTC. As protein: CASSLSGGTVGETQYF.

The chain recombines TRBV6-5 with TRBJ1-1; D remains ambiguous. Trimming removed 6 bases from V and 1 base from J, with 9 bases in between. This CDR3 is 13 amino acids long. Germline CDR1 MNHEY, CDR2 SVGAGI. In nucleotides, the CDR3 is TGTGCCAGCAGACAAAGACCGAACACTGAAGCTTTCTTT. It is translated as CASRQRPNTEAFF.

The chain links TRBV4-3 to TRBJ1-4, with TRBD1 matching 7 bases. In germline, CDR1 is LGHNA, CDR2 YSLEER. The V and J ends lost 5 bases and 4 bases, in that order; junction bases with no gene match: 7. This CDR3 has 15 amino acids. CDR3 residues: CASSSRQGNNEKLFF. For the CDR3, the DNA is TGCGCCAGCAGCTCACGACAGGGCAATAATGAAAAACTGTTTTTT.

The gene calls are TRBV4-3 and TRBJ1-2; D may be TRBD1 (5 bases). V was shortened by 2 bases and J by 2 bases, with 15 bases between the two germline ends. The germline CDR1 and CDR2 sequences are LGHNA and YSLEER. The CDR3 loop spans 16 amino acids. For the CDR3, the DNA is TGCGCCAGCAGCCAAACTACCGGGACGGTGAACTATGGCTACACCTTC. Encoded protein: CASSQTTGTVNYGYTF.

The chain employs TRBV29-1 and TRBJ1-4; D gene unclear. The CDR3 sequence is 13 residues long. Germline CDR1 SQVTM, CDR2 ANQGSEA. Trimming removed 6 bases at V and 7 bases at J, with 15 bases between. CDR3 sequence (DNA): TGCAGCGTCCGTCCGGGATCGGGTGAAAAACTGTTTTTT. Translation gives CSVRPGSGEKLFF.

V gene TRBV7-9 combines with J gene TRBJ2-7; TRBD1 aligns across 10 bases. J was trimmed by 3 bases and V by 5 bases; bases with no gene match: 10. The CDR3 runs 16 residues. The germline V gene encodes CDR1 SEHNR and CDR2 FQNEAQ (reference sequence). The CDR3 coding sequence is TGTGCCAGCAGCCCACCCCCGGGACAGGGGCACTACGAGCAGTACTTC. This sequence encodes CASSPPPGQGHYEQYF.

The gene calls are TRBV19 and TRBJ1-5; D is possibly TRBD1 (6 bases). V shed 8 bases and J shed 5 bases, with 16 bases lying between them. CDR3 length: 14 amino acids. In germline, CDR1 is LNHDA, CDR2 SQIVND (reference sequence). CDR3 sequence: CASLNREPDQPQHF. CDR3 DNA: TGTGCCAGTTTAAACAGGGAGCCGGATCAGCCCCAGCATTTT.

The CDR3 sequence: CASSRTGLREETQYF. CDR3 coding DNA: TGTGCCAGCAGCCGAACAGGGTTGAGGGAAGAGACCCAGTACTTC. The rearrangement joins TRBV11-2 to TRBJ2-5, with D possibly being TRBD1 (6 bases). The CDR3 length is 15 residues. Trimming removed 5 bases at V and 3 bases at J, with 16 bases between. Germline V gene sequence: CDR1 SGHAT, CDR2 FQNNGV.

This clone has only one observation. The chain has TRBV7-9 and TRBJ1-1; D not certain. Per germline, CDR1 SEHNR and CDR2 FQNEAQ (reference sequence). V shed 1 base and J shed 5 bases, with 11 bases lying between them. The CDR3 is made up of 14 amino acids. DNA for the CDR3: TGTGCCAGCAGCTTAGAAGCGGGGTTGACTGAAGCTTTCTTT. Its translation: CASSLEAGLTEAFF.

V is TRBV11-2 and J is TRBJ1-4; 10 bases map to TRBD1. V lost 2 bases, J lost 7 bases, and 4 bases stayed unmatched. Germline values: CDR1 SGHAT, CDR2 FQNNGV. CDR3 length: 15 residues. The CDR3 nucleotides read TGTGCCAGCAGCTTATCGACAGGGGGCGGTGAAAAACTGTTTTTT. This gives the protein CASSLSTGGGEKLFF.

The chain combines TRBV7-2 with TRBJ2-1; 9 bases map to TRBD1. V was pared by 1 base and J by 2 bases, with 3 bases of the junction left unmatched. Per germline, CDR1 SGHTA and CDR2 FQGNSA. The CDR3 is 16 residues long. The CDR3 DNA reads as TGTGCCAGCAGCTTAGACGGGACAGGGACCTACAATGAGCAGTTCTTC. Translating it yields CASSLDGTGTYNEQFF.

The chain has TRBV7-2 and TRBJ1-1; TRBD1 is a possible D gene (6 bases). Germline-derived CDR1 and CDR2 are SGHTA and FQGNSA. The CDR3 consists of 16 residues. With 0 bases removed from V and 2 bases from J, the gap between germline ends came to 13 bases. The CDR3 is CASSLAVRGVNTEAFF. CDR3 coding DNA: TGTGCCAGCAGCTTAGCGGTCAGGGGTGTTAACACTGAAGCTTTCTTT.

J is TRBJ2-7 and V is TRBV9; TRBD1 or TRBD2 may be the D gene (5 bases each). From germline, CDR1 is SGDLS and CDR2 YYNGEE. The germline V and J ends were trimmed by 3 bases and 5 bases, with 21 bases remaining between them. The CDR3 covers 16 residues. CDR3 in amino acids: CASSGGVAEIAHEQYF. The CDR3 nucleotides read TGTGCCAGCAGCGGAGGGGTGGCCGAGATAGCCCACGAGCAGTACTTC.

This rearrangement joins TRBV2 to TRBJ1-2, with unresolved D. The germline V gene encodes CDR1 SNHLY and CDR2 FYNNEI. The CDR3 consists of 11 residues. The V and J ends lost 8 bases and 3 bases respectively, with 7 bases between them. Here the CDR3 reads CASAGDYGYTF. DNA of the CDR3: TGTGCCAGCGCGGGTGACTATGGCTACACCTTC.

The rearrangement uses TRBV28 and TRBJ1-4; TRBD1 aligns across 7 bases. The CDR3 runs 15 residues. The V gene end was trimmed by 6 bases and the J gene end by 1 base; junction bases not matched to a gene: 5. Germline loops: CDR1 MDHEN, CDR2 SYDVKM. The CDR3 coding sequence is TGTGCCAGCAGCCCAGGGGGGGAAACTAATGAAAAACTGTTTTTT. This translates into CASSPGGETNEKLFF.

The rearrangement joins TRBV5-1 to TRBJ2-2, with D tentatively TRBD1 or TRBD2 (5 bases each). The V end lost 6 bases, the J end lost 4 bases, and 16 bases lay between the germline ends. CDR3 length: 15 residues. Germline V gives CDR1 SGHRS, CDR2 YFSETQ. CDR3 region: CASTSPIGGTGELFF. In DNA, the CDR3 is TGCGCCAGCACATCCCCGATTGGGGGCACCGGGGAGCTGTTTTTT.

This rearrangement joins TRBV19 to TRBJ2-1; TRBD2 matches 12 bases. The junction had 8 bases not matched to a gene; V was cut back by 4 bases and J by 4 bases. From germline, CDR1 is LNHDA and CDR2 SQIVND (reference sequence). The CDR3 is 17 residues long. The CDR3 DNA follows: TGTGCCAGTAGTAATACTCGGACTAGCGGGAAGTACAATGAGCAGTTCTTC. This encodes CASSNTRTSGKYNEQFF.

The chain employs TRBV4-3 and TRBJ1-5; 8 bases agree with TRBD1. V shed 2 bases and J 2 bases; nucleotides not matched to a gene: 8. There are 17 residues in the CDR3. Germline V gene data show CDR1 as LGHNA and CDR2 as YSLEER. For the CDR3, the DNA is TGCGCCAGCAGCCAAACATATCAGGGGGCTGGCAATCAGCCCCAGCATTTT. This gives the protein CASSQTYQGAGNQPQHF.

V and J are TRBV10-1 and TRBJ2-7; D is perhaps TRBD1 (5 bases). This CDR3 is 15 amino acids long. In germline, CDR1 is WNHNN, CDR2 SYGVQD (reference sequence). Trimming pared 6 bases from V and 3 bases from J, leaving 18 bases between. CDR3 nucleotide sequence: TGCGCCAGCAGCCCGATAGGGGCGAGAGACTACGAGCAGTACTTC. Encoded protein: CASSPIGARDYEQYF.

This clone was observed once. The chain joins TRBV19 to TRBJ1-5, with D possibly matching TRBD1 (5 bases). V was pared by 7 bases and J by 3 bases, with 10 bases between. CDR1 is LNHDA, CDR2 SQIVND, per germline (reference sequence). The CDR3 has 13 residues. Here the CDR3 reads CASNRDVNQPQHF. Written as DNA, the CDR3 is TGTGCCAGTAACCGGGACGTCAATCAGCCCCAGCATTTT.